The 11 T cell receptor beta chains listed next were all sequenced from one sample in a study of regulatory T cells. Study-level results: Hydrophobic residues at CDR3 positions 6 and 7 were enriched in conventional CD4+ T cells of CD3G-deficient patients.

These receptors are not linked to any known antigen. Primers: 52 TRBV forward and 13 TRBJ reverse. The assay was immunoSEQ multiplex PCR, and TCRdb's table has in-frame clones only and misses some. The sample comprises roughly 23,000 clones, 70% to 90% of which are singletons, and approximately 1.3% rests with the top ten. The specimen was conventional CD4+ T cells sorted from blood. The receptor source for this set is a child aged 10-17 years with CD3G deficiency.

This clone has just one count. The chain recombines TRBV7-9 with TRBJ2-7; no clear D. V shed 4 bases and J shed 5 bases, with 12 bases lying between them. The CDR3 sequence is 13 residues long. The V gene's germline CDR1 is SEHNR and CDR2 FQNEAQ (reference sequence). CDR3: CASSSLSLDEQYF. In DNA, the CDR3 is TGTGCCAGCAGCTCCCTATCCCTTGACGAGCAGTACTTC.

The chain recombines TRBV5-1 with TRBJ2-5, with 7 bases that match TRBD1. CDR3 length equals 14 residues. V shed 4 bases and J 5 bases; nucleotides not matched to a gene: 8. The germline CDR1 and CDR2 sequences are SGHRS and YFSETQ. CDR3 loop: CASSDLTRGETQYF. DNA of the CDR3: TGCGCCAGCAGCGATTTGACCAGGGGGGAGACCCAGTACTTC. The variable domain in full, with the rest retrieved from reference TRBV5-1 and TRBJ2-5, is KAGVTQTPRYLIKTRGQQVTLSCSPISGHRSVSWYQQTPGQGLQFLFEYFSETQRNKGNFPGRFSGRQFSNSRSEMNVSTLELGDSALYLCASSDLTRGETQYFGPGTRLLVL.

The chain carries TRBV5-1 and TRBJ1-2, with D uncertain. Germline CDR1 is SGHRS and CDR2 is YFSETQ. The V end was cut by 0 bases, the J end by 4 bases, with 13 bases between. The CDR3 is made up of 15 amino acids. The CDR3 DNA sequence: TGCGCCAGCAGCTTGGATGGATCGGGAGGCTATGGCTACACCTTC. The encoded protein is CASSLDGSGGYGYTF.

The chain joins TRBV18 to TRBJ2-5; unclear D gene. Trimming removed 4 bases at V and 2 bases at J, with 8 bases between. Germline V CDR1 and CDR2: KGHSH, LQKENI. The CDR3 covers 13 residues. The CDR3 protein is CASSLFAQETQYF. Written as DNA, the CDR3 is TGTGCCAGCTCACTATTCGCTCAAGAGACCCAGTACTTC.

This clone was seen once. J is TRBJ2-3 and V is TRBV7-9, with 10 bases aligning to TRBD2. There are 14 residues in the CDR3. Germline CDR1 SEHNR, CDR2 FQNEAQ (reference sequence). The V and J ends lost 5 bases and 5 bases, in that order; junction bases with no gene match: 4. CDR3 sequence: CASSPGLAVDTQYF. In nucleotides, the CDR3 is TGTGCCAGCAGCCCCGGACTAGCGGTAGATACGCAGTATTTT.

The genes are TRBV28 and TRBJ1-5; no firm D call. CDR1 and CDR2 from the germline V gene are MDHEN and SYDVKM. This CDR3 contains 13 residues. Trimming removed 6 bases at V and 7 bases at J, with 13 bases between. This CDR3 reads CASRAGPPQPQHF. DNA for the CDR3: TGTGCCAGCAGGGCTGGACCACCCCAGCCCCAGCATTTT.

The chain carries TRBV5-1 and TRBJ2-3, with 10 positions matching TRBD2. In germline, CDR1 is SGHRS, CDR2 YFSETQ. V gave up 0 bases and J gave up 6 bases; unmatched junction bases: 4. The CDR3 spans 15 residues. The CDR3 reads CASSLVTSGSDTQYF. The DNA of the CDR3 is TGCGCCAGCAGCTTGGTGACTAGCGGGTCTGATACGCAGTATTTT.

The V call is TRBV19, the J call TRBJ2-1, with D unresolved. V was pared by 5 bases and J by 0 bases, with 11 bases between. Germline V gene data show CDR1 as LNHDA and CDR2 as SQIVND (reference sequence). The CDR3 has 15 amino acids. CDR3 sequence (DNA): TGTGCCAGTAGTGTGGCTGGCAGCTCCTACAATGAGCAGTTCTTC. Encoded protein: CASSVAGSSYNEQFF.

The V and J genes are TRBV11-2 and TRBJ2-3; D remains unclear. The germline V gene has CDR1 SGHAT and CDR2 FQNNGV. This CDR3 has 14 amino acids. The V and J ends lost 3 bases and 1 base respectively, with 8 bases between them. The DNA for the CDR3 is TGTGCCAGCAGCTTTGGTGCCCGCACAGATACGCAGTATTTT. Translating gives CASSFGARTDTQYF.

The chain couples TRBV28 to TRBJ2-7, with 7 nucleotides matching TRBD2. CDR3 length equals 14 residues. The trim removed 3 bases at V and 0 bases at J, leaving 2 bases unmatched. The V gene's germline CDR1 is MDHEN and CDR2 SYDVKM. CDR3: CASSLGGGSYEQYF. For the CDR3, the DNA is TGTGCCAGCAGTTTGGGGGGGGGCTCCTACGAGCAGTACTTC.

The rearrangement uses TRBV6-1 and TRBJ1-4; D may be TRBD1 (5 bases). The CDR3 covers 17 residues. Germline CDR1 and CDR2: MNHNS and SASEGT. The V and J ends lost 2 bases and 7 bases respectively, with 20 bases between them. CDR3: CASSERSMGGKGEKLFF. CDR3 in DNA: TGTGCCAGCAGTGAAAGGTCCATGGGGGGGAAGGGTGAAAAACTGTTTTTT.